The 5 T cell receptor beta chains below were found in one sample sequenced in a study of Graves' ophthalmopathy and Graves' hyperthyroidism. The authors amplified TCR beta CDR3 regions, and they did so from RNA transcripts for repertoire sequencing. The authors performed first-round RT-PCR with HTBI primers and then a second-round multiplex PCR. MiXCR was run by TCRdb on the multiplex PCR reads, yielding one entry per CDR3 protein. The sample includes hundreds of thousands of distinct CDR3 sequences, more than 40% of them seen just once. The sequenced sample was peripheral blood. Receptors were obtained from an adult man with Graves' ophthalmopathy.

This clonotype was seen ten or more times. V and J are TRBV19 and TRBJ1-6; TRBD1 matches 10 bases. The CDR3 contains 16 residues. From germline, CDR1 is LNHDA and CDR2 SQIVND (reference sequence). The trim removed 5 bases at V and 9 bases at J, leaving 10 bases unmatched. The CDR3 DNA reads as TGTGCCAGTAGTTCCCAAGGGACAGGGGTTTCTTCACCCCTCCACTTT. It translates to CASSSQGTGVSSPLHF.

This clonotype was recorded a few times. The chain carries TRBV5-5 and TRBJ2-7; 8 bases are shared with TRBD1. The CDR3 has 15 amino acids. J gave up 5 bases and V 2 bases, and 9 bases lay outside the gene matches. Looked up from germline, CDR1 is SGHKS and CDR2 is YYEKEE (reference sequence). The CDR3 DNA sequence: TGTGCCAGCAGCTTCCGGACAGGGCGGTCGGACGAGCAGTACTTC. Translation: CASSFRTGRSDEQYF. Filled out from reference TRBV5-5 and TRBJ2-7, the complete variable domain reads DAGVTQSPTHLIKTRGQQVTLRCSPISGHKSVSWYQQVLGQGPQFIFQYYEKEERGRGNFPDRFSARQFPNYSSELNVNALLLGDSALYLCASSFRTGRSDEQYFGPGTRLTVT.

This clonotype was picked up many times. V and J are TRBV7-9 and TRBJ1-3; a possible D gene is TRBD1 (5 bases). Germline values: CDR1 SEHNR, CDR2 FQNEAQ (reference sequence). The ends were cut back, 5 bases at V and 7 bases at J, with 15 bases in the middle. The CDR3 loop spans 14 amino acids. The CDR3 DNA sequence: TGTGCCAGCAGCCAATCCGGGACTTCGAACACCATATATTTT. Residues: CASSQSGTSNTIYF.

This clonotype was detected only a few times. This rearrangement joins TRBV24-1 to TRBJ2-2; TRBD1 might be the D (6 bases). Deletions cut 8 bases from V and 0 bases from J, with 21 bases between. The length of the CDR3 is 18 residues. Germline V lookup: CDR1 KGHDR, CDR2 SFDVKD. CDR3 DNA sequence: TGTGCCACCAATTTACAGACTGGAGGACAGCCGAACACCGGGGAGCTGTTTTTT. This encodes CATNLQTGGQPNTGELFF.

Many counts were recorded for this clonotype. The rearrangement links TRBV10-1 to TRBJ2-7; 7 nucleotides line up with TRBD1. The CDR3 sequence is 15 residues long. The germline V gene has CDR1 WNHNN and CDR2 SYGVQD (reference sequence). V trimming: 8 bases; J trimming: 2 bases; junction bases outside the gene matches: 12. CDR3: CASRTGEWGPYEQYF. The CDR3 DNA reads TGCGCCAGCCGAACAGGGGAGTGGGGCCCCTACGAGCAGTACTTC.